This TCR beta chain was sequenced for a study of early T cells in non-severe SARS-CoV-2 infection. Study results and caveats: VDJdb matching favored anti-spike CD8 responses, missing private and CD4 specificities.

Concerning this clonotype itself: Antigen: not known.

The ends were cut back, 6 bases at V and 4 bases at J, with 13 bases in the middle. The CDR3 sequence is 14 residues long. Unique molecular identifiers (one per individual cDNA molecule) were attached. TCRdb redid the calling of the 5' RACE reads with MiXCR, one entry per CDR3 protein. The data contain about 40,000 distinct CDR3 sequences, about 23% of them singletons. The J gene is TRBJ1-3, the V gene TRBV12-3 or TRBV12-4, with unresolved D. Sample: whole blood, taken at baseline. The receptor comes from an adult who was a healthcare worker with PCR-confirmed SARS-CoV-2 infection or an uninfected control (not recorded which). CDR3 DNA sequence: TGTGCCAGCAGGCCAAGAAATTTCGGAAACACCATATATTTT. It codes for CASRPRNFGNTIYF.